Below, one TCR beta chain is given with its context. An end of the junction does not agree with germline; a read error may underlie this. This table comes from immunoSEQ multiplex PCR, and its TCRdb copy is limited to in-frame clones, with some not included. This sample has roughly 160,000 clones, with over 75% found just once. These data belong to a study of T cell responses to AZD1222 COVID-19 vaccine. The CDR3 contains 15 residues. Germline assignment: CDR1 SSHAT and CDR2 FNYEAQ (reference sequence). The chain couples TRBV7-7 to TRBJ2-5; 10 nucleotides match TRBD2. This clonotype originated in an adult in good health. The sample here was peripheral blood, taken on day 0 of AZD1222 vaccination. The CDR3 sequence: CASSPSGGAQETQYF. CDR3 DNA: TGTGCTAGCAGCCCAAGCGGGGGGGCCCAAGAGACCCAGTACTTC.